The entry below gives a single T cell receptor beta chain sequence along with its context. The authors' processing: By means of reference gene primer amplification, nucleated cell counts were estimated. The data were produced by immunoSEQ multiplex PCR, yet TCRdb's version contains in-frame clones alone and is incomplete. Clone size and V and J calls were adopted from that table, with D and trimming inferred from the DNA. The top ten clones hold 1% of a sample with approximately 300,000 clones, around 86% of them seen once. The data were obtained in a study of blood T cell repertoires in COVID-19. Study overall: The cDNA or gDNA used as material had been derived from T cells, B-cell-depleted T cells, or PBMCs.

There are 15 residues in the CDR3. Germline loops: CDR1 KGHDR, CDR2 SFDVKD. V dropped 4 bases and J dropped 4 bases, with 15 bases sitting between them. This clonotype originated in a man aged 50 to 59 with active or convalescent COVID-19. The chain links TRBV24-1 to TRBJ1-1; possible D gene TRBD1, 6 bases. Sequencing was carried out using peripheral blood. This chain's CDR3 is CATSESTGSGTEAFF. DNA of the CDR3: TGTGCCACCAGTGAATCAACAGGGTCGGGCACTGAAGCTTTCTTT.